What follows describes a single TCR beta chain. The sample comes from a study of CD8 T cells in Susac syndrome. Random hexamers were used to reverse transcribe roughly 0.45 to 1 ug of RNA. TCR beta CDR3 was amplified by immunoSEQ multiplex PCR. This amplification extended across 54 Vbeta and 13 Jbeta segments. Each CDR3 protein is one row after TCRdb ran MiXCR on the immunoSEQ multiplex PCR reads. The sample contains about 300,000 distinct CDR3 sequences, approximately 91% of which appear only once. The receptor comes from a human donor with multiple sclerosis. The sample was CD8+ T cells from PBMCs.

The CDR3 sequence is CASSQETGANYEQYF. Here the CDR3 DNA reads TGCGCCAGCAGCCAAGAGACAGGGGCTAACTACGAGCAGTACTTC. J is TRBJ2-7 and V is TRBV4-3, with TRBD1 matching over 8 bases. The germline V gene encodes CDR1 LGHNA and CDR2 YSLEER. This CDR3 is 15 amino acids long. V dropped 0 bases and J dropped 3; count of bases not matched to a gene: 4.